The clone carrying this T cell receptor beta chain occurred many times. The target antigen is unknown. Regions amplified from RNA transcripts were the TCR beta CDR3 regions. The primer set for the first-round RT-PCR of the TCR CDR3 was HTBI. MiXCR was run by TCRdb on the multiplex PCR reads, yielding one entry per CDR3 protein. Among about 660,000 distinct CDR3 sequences listed, 40% to 55% were seen once. These data come from a study of T cells in Graves' hyperthyroidism and ophthalmopathy. Whole-study findings and limits: Classification by a 13 V-J model distinguished ophthalmopathy from stable hyperthyroidism.

Exclusion of a patient resulted from uncontrolled infection, other autoimmune disease, pregnancy or lactation. CDR1 and CDR2 (germline): KGHDR, SFDVKD. The trim removed 9 bases at V and 0 bases at J, leaving 3 bases unmatched. The CDR3 covers 13 residues. The receptor was isolated from an adult man with Graves' disease, either hyperthyroidism or ophthalmopathy (not recorded which). The sequencing sample was made of peripheral blood or thyroid tissue (not recorded which). The V gene is TRBV24-1, the J gene TRBJ2-5; 7 nucleotides match TRBD2. The CDR3 is CATGGENQETQYF. Written as DNA, the CDR3 is TGTGCCACCGGGGGGGAAAACCAAGAGACCCAGTACTTC.